Included here is one TCR beta chain sequence, with context. Trimming took 2 bases from V and 4 from J, leaving 12 bases between them. There are 14 residues in the CDR3. Germline CDR1 MNHNS, CDR2 SASEGT. Per the original methods: Estimates of nucleated cell counts were drawn from the amplification of reference gene primers. Method: immunoSEQ multiplex PCR; TCRdb's copy keeps in-frame clones and lacks some. V and J calls plus clone size are reproduced from that table; the DNA served to infer D and trimming. The sample carries around 68,000 clones, approximately 79% recorded once. These data are taken from a study of blood T cell repertoires in COVID-19. Across the whole study: Material from acute and convalescent COVID-19 was sourced from the United States, Italy and Spain. Nucleic acid was either cDNA or gDNA, and it came from T cells, B-cell-depleted T cells, or PBMCs.

Material: peripheral blood. The TCR comes from a woman between 50 and 59 years old with acute or convalescent COVID-19. This chain links TRBV6-1 with TRBJ2-7; a possible D gene is TRBD1 (5 bases). The CDR3 sequence: CASSELGEGYEQYF. CDR3 sequence (DNA): TGTGCCAGCAGTGAATTAGGGGAAGGTTACGAGCAGTACTTC.